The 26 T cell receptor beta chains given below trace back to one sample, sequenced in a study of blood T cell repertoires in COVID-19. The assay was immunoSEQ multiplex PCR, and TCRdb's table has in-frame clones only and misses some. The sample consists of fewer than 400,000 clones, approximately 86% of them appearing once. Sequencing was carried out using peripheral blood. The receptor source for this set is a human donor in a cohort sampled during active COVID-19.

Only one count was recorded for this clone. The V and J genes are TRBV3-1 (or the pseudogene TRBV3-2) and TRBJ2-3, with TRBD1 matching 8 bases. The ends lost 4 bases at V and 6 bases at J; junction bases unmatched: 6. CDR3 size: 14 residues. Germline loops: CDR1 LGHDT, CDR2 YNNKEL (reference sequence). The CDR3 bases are TGTGCCAGCAGCCCAACAGGGGGAAGGGATACGCAGTATTTT. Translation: CASSPTGGRDTQYF.

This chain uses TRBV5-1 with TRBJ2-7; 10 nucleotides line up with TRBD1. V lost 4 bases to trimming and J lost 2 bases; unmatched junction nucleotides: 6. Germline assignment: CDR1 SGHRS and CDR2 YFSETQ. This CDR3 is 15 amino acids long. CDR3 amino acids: CASSLGQGLPYEQYF. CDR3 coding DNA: TGCGCCAGCAGCCTGGGACAGGGGTTACCCTACGAGCAGTACTTC.

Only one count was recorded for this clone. In DNA form, the CDR3 reads TGCGCCAGCAGACAGGCAACTAATGAAAAACTGTTTTTT. Translated, it gives CASRQATNEKLFF. The chain employs TRBV5-1 and TRBJ1-4; D possibly corresponds to TRBD1 (5 bases). V lost 5 bases to trimming and J lost 0 bases, with 5 bases between them. Looked up from germline, CDR1 is SGHRS and CDR2 is YFSETQ. CDR3 size: 13 residues.

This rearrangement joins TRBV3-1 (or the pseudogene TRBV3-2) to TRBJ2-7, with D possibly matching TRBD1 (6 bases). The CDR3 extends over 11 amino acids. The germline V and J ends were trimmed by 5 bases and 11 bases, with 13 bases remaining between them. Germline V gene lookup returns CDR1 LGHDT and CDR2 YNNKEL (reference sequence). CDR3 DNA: TGTGCCAGCAGCTCAGGGGCAGGGGAGTACTTC. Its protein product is CASSSGAGEYF.

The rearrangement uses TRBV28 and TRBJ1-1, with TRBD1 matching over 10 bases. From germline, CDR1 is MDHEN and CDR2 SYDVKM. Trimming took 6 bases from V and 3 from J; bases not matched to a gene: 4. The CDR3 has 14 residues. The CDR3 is CASRTGGTDTEAFF. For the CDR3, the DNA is TGTGCCAGCAGGACAGGGGGCACGGACACTGAAGCTTTCTTT.

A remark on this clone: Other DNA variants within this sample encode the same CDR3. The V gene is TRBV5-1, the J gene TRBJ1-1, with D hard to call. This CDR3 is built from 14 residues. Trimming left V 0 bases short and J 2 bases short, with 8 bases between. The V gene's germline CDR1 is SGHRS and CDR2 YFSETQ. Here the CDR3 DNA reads TGCGCCAGCAGCTTGGGCCGGGTAAACACTGAAGCTTTCTTT. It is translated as CASSLGRVNTEAFF.

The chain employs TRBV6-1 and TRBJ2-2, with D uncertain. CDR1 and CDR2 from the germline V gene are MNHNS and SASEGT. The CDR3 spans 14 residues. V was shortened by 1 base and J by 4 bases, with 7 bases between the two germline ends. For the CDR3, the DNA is TGTGCCAGCAGTGAAGACCGAGCCACCGGGGAGCTGTTTTTT. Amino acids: CASSEDRATGELFF.

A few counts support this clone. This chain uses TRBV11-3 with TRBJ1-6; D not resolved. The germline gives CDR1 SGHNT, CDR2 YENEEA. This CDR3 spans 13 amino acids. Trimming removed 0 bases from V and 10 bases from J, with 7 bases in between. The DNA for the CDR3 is TGTGCCAGCAGCTTAGAACGGGGATCACCCCTCCACTTT. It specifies CASSLERGSPLHF.

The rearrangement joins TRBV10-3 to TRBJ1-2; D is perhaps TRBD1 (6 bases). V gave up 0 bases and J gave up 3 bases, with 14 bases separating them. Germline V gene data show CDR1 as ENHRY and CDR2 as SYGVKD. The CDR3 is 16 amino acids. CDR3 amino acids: CAISESGGPGYYGYTF. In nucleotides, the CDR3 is TGTGCCATCAGTGAGTCGGGGGGGCCCGGGTACTATGGCTACACCTTC.

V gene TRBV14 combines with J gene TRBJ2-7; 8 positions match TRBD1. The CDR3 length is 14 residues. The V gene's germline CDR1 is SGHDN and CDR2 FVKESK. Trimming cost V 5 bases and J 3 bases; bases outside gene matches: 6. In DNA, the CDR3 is TGTGCCAGCAGCGTCGGGACAGGACTCTACGAGCAGTACTTC. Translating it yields CASSVGTGLYEQYF.

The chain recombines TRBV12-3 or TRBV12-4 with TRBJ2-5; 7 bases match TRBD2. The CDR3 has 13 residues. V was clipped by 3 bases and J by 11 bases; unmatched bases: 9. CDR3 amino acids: CASSFRPSGRQYF. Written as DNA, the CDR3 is TGTGCCAGCAGTTTTAGGCCTAGCGGAAGACAGTACTTC.

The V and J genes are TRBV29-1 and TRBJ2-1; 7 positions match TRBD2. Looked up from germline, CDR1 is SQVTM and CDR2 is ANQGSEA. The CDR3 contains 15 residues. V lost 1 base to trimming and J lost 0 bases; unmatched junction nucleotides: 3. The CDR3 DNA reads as TGCAGCGTTGAAGGGCGGGAGAGCTCCTACAATGAGCAGTTCTTC. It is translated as CSVEGRESSYNEQFF.

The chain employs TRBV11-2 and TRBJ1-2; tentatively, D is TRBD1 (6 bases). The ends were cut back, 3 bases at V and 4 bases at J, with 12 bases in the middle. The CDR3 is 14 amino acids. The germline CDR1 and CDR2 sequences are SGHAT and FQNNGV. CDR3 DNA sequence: TGTGCCAGCAGCTTTGCGGTACAGGGCTATGGCTACACCTTC. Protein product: CASSFAVQGYGYTF.

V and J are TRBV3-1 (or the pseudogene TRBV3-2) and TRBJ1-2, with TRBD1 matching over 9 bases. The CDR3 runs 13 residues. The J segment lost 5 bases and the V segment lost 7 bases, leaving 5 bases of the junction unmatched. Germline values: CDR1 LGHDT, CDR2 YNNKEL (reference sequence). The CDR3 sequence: CASTGQGIYGYTF. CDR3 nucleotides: TGTGCCAGCACAGGACAGGGGATATATGGCTACACCTTC.

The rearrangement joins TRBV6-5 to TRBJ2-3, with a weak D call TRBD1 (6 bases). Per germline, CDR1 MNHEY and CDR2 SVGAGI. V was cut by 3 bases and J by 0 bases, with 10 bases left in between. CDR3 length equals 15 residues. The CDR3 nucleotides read TGTGCCAGCAGTTATACAGGGTTGAGCACAGATACGCAGTATTTT. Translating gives CASSYTGLSTDTQYF.

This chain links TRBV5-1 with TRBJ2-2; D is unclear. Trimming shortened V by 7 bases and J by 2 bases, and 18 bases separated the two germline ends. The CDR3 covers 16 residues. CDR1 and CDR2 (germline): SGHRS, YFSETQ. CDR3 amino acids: CASSLAEYLNTGELFF. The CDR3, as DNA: TGCGCCAGCTCTCTTGCCGAGTATCTTAACACCGGGGAGCTGTTTTTT.

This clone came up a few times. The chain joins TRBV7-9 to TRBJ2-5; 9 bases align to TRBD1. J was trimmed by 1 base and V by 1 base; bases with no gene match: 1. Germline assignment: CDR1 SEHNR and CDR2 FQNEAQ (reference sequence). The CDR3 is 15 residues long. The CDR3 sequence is CASSLGDRVQETQYF. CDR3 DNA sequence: TGTGCCAGCAGCTTAGGGGACAGGGTCCAAGAGACCCAGTACTTC. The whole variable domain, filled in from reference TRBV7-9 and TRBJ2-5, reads DTGVSQNPRHKITKRGQNVTFRCDPISEHNRLYWYRQTLGQGPEFLTYFQNEAQLEKSRLLSDRFSAERPKGSFSTLEIQRTEQGDSAMYLCASSLGDRVQETQYFGPGTRLLVL.

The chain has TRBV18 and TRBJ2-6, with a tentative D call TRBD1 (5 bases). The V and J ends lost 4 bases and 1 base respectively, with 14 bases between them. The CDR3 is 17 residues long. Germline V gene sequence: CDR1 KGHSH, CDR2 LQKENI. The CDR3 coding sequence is TGTGCCAGCTCACGCACCCAGGGCACGTCTGGGGCCAACGTCCTGACTTTC. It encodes CASSRTQGTSGANVLTF.

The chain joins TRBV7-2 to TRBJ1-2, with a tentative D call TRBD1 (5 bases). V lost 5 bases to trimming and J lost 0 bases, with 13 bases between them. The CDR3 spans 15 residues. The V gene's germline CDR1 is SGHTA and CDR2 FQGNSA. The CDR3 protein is CASSPQRGANYGYTF. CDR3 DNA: TGTGCCAGCAGCCCTCAAAGGGGTGCTAACTATGGCTACACCTTC.

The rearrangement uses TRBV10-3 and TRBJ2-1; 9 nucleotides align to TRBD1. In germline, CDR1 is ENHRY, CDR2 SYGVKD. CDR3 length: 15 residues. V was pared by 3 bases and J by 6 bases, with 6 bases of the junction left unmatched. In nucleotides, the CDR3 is TGTGCCATCAGTGACGGGACAGGGTCTCCCAATGAGCAGTTCTTC. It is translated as CAISDGTGSPNEQFF.

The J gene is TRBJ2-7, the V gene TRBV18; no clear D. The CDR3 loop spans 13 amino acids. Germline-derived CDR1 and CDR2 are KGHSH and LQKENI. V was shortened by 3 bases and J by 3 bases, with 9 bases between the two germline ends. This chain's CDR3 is CASSPGPSYEQYF. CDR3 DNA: TGTGCCAGCTCACCGGGCCCGAGCTACGAGCAGTACTTC.

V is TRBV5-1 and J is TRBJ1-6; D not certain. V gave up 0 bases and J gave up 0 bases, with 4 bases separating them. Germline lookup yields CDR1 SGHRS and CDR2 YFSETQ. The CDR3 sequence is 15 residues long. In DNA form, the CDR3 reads TGCGCCAGCAGCTTGGACAGCTCCTATAATTCACCCCTCCACTTT. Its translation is CASSLDSSYNSPLHF.

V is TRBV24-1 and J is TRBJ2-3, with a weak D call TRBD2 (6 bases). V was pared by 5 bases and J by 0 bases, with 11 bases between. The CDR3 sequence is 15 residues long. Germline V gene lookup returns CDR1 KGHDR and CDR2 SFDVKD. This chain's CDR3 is CATSGGGRSTDTQYF. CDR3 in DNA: TGTGCCACCAGTGGTGGAGGGAGGAGCACAGATACGCAGTATTTT.

The CDR3 is CASSLETGGDTEAFF. The CDR3 coding sequence is TGCGCCAGCAGCTTGGAAACAGGGGGGGACACTGAAGCTTTCTTT. The chain joins TRBV5-1 to TRBJ1-1; 8 nucleotides align to TRBD1. CDR3 length: 15 residues. CDR1 SGHRS and CDR2 YFSETQ come from the germline V gene. The ends lost 0 bases at V and 3 bases at J; junction bases unmatched: 4.

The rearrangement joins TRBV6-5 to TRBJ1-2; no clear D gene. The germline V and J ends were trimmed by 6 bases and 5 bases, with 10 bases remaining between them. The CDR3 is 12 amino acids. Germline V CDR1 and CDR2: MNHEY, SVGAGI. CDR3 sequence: CASSGGQYGYTF. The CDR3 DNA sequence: TGTGCCAGCAGCGGCGGCCAATATGGCTACACCTTC.

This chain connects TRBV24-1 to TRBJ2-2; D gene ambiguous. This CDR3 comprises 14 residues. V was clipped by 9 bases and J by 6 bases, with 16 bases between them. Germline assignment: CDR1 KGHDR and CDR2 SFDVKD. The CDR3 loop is CATPASGFAGELFF. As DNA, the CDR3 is TGTGCCACCCCTGCGTCCGGGTTCGCCGGGGAGCTGTTTTTT.